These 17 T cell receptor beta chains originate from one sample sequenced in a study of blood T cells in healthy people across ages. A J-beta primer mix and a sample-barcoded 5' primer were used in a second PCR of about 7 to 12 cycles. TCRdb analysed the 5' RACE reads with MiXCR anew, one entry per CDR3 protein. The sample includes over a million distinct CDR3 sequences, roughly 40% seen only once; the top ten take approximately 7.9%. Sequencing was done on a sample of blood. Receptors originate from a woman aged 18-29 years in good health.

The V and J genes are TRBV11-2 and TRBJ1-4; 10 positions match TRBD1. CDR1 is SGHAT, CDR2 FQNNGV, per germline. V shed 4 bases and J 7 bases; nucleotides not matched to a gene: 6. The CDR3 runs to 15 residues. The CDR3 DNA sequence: TGTGCCAGCAGCTCCCTGGACAGGGGGTCTGAAAAACTGTTTTTT. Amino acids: CASSSLDRGSEKLFF. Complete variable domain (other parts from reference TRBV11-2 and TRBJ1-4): EAGVAQSPRYKIIEKRQSVAFWCNPISGHATLYWYQQILGQGPKLLIQFQNNGVVDDSQLPKDRFSAERLKGVDSTLKIQPAKLEDSAVYLCASSSLDRGSEKLFFGSGTQLSVL.

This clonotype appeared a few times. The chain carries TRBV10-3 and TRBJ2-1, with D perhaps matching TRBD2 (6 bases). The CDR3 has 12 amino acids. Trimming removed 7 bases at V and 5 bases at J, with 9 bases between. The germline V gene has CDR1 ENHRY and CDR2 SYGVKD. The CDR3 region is CAIKRRDNEQFF. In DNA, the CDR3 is TGTGCCATCAAGAGGAGGGACAATGAGCAGTTCTTC.

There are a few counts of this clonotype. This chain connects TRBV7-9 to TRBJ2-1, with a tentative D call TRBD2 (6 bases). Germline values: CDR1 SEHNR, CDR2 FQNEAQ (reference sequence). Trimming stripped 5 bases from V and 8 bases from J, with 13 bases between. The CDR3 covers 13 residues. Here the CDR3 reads CASSRGLVDEQFF. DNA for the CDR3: TGTGCCAGCAGCCGGGGACTGGTTGATGAGCAGTTCTTC.

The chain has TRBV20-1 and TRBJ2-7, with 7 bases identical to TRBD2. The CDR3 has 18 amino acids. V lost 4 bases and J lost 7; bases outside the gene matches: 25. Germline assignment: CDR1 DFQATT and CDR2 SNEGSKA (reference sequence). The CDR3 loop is CSATNYQPGGYSYNEQYF. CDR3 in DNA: TGCAGTGCTACCAACTATCAACCGGGGGGTTACTCCTACAATGAGCAGTACTTC.

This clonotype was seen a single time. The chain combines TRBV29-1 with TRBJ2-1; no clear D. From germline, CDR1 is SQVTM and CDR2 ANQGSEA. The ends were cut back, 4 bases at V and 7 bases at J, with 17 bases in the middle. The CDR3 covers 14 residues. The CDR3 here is CSVVIINHGNEQFF. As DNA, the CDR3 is TGCAGCGTTGTCATCATAAACCATGGGAATGAGCAGTTCTTC.

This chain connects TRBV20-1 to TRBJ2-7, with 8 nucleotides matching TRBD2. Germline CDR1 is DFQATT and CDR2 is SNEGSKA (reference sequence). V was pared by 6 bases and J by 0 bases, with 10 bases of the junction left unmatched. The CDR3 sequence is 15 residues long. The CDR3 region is CSAPLAGIFSYEQYF. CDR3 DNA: TGCAGTGCCCCCTTAGCGGGGATTTTCTCCTACGAGCAGTACTTC.

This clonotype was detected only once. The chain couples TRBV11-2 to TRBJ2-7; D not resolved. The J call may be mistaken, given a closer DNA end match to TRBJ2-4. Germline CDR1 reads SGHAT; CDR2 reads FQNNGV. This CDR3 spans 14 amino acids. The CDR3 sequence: CASSPLPYGNIQYF. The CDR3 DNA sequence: TGTGCCAGCAGCCCACTTCCGTACGGGAACATTCAGTACTTC.

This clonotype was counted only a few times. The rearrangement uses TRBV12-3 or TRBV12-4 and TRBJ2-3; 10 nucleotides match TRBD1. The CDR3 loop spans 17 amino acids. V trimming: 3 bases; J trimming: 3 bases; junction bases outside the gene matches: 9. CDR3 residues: CASSLRTGTGVTDTQYF. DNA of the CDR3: TGTGCCAGCAGTTTGCGGACCGGGACAGGGGTGACAGATACGCAGTATTTT.

CDR3 DNA: TGTGCCATCAGTGAGTCTGCGGGGCAGACCAACGAGCAGTACTTC. Amino acids: CAISESAGQTNEQYF. The genes are TRBV10-3 and TRBJ2-7, with D possibly matching TRBD2 (6 bases). Germline lookup yields CDR1 ENHRY and CDR2 SYGVKD. This CDR3 is built from 15 residues. Trimming cost V 0 bases and J 5 bases, with 14 bases left between them.

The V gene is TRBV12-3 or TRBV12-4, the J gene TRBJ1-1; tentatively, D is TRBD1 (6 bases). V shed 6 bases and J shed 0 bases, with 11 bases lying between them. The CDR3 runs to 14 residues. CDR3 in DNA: TGTGCCAGCAGACCGGGACACCTGAACACTGAAGCTTTCTTT. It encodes CASRPGHLNTEAFF.

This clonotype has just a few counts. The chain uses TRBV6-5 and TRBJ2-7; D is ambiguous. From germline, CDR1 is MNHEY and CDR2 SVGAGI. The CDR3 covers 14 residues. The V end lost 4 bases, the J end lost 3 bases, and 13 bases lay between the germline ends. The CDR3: CASSSIGRIYEQYF. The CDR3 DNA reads TGTGCCAGCAGTTCGATTGGACGGATCTACGAGCAGTACTTC.

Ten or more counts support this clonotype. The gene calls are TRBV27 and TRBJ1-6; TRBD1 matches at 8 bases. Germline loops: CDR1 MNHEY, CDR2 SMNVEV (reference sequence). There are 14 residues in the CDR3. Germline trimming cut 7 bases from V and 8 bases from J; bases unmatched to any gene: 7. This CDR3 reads CASTRTGMDSPLHF. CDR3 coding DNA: TGTGCCAGCACCCGGACAGGGATGGATTCACCCCTCCACTTT.

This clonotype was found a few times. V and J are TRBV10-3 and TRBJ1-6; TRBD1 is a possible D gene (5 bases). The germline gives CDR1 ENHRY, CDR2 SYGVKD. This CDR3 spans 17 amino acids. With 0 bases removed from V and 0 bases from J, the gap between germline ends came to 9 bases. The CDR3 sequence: CAISESRGGSYNSPLHF. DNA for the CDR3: TGTGCCATCAGTGAGTCGAGGGGCGGCTCCTATAATTCACCCCTCCACTTT.

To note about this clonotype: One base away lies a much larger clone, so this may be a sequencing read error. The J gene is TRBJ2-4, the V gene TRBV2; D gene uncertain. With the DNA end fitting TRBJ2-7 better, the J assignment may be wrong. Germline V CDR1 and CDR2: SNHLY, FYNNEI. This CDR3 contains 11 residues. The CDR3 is CAGSEANEQYF. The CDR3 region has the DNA TGTGCCGGCAGTGAAGCAAACGAGCAGTACTTC.

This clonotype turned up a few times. This CDR3 reads CSVALAGPYEQYF. The CDR3, as DNA: TGCAGCGTTGCCCTAGCGGGGCCCTACGAGCAGTACTTC. The chain uses TRBV29-1 and TRBJ2-7; 9 bases align to TRBD2. Per germline, CDR1 SQVTM and CDR2 ANQGSEA. V trimming: 4 bases; J trimming: 2 bases; junction bases outside the gene matches: 3. The CDR3 runs to 13 residues.

Here the CDR3 DNA reads TGTGCCAGCAGTTTACTCTCACAGGGTCCCTGGCAAGAGACCCAGTTCTTC. Translation: CASSLLSQGPWQETQFF. The genes are TRBV27 and TRBJ2-1; tentatively, D is TRBD1 (6 bases). V was cut by 2 bases and J by 13 bases, with 27 bases left in between. Per the germline V gene, CDR1 is MNHEY and CDR2 is SMNVEV (reference sequence). The length of the CDR3 is 17 residues.

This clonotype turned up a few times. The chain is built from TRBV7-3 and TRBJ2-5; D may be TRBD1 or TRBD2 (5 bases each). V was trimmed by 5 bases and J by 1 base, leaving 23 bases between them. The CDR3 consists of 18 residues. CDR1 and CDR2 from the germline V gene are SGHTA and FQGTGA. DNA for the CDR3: TGTGCCAGCAGCCCAGGGCCCGGTACTAGTCCCTTCCAAGAGACCCAGTACTTC. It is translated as CASSPGPGTSPFQETQYF.